The 15 T cell receptor beta chains presented below share a single source sample, sequenced in a study of shared clonotypes between healthy human individuals (TCRdb year 2020). CD8 naive samples were CD45RO-negative cells positively selected for CCR7, giving a CD45RA+CCR7+ population that excluded TemRA cells. To prepare the library, the immunoSEQ multiplex PCR assay was applied. In TCRdb, the immuneACCESS table is reduced to in-frame sequences with V and J assigned. These tables do not hold every clone; where another copy was compared, an unresolved V gene accounts for under half, and the others remain unexplained. The sample table contains approximately 810,000 clones; only one count was recorded for about 91% of them. The top ten clonotypes cover approximately 25% of the sample. Sequenced sample: naive CD8+ T cells sorted from blood. The cell subset or site label for this specimen denotes: CD45RA+CCR7+. These receptor sequences come from a man aged 30 to 45 in good health.

V and J are TRBV5-1 and TRBJ2-7; 7 bases map to TRBD2. The germline gives CDR1 SGHRS, CDR2 YFSETQ. The CDR3 consists of 16 residues. V shed 0 bases and J 0 bases; nucleotides not matched to a gene: 6. The CDR3 reads CASSLGWGGSSYEQYF. The CDR3 coding sequence is TGCGCCAGCAGCTTGGGGTGGGGCGGGAGCTCCTACGAGCAGTACTTC.

V is TRBV30 and J is TRBJ2-3; 10 positions match TRBD2. Germline V CDR1 and CDR2: GTSNPN, SVGIG (reference sequence). After removal of 3 bases from V and 5 bases from J, the junction contained 5 bases not matched to a gene. The CDR3 extends over 14 amino acids. CDR3 residues: CAWRQEREGDTQYF. The CDR3 DNA reads TGTGCCTGGAGGCAGGAGCGGGAGGGAGATACGCAGTATTTT.

This chain joins TRBV29-1 and TRBJ2-2; 10 bases agree with TRBD2. J gave up 2 bases and V 1 base, and 4 bases lay outside the gene matches. CDR1 and CDR2 (germline): SQVTM, ANQGSEA. The CDR3 length is 16 residues. CDR3 coding DNA: TGCAGCGTTGAAGCCTGGACTAGCGGTAACACCGGGGAGCTGTTTTTT. This gives the protein CSVEAWTSGNTGELFF.

V and J are TRBV10-3 and TRBJ2-7, with D possibly being TRBD2 (5 bases). This CDR3 comprises 16 residues. The germline gives CDR1 ENHRY, CDR2 SYGVKD. V lost 3 bases, J lost 6 bases, and 21 bases lay in between. CDR3 amino acids: CAISDPDGLNIREQYF. CDR3 nucleotide sequence: TGTGCCATCAGTGACCCGGACGGACTGAATATCCGCGAGCAGTACTTC.

The V call is TRBV19, the J call TRBJ2-2; the D gene is possibly TRBD2 (5 bases). There are 15 residues in the CDR3. The V gene's germline CDR1 is LNHDA and CDR2 SQIVND (reference sequence). Trimming shortened V by 6 bases and J by 1 base, and 12 bases separated the two germline ends. CDR3 loop: CASSNSEGNTGELFF. CDR3 sequence (DNA): TGTGCCAGTAGCAACAGCGAGGGGAACACCGGGGAGCTGTTTTTT.

A remark on this clone: Other DNA sequences of this sample code for an identical CDR3. The chain carries TRBV7-9 and TRBJ2-1, with D maybe TRBD1 (6 bases). The CDR3 extends over 15 amino acids. Per the germline V gene, CDR1 is SEHNR and CDR2 is FQNEAQ (reference sequence). The V gene lost 4 bases and the J gene lost 0 bases, with 10 bases spanning the gap. The CDR3, as DNA: TGTGCCAGCAGCTCGGACAGAGTCTCCTACAATGAGCAGTTCTTC. This translates into CASSSDRVSYNEQFF.

About this clone: The sample holds other DNA sequences that translate to the same CDR3. The chain carries TRBV4-1 and TRBJ2-7; 9 bases fit TRBD1. Germline loops: CDR1 MGHRA, CDR2 YSYEKL. V was clipped by 1 base and J by 4 bases; unmatched bases: 2. The CDR3 has 14 amino acids. Here the CDR3 reads CASSQVGTGYEQYF. The DNA for the CDR3 is TGCGCCAGCAGCCAAGTCGGGACAGGGTACGAGCAGTACTTC.

This rearrangement joins TRBV11-2 to TRBJ2-7, with D perhaps given as TRBD1 or TRBD2 (5 bases each). The ends were cut back, 4 bases at V and 0 bases at J, with 10 bases in the middle. The CDR3 covers 14 residues. CDR1 and CDR2 (germline): SGHAT, FQNNGV. For the CDR3, the DNA is TGTGCCAGCAGCTCGGGACCTTACTCCTACGAGCAGTACTTC. Encoded protein: CASSSGPYSYEQYF.

CDR3 DNA: TGTGCCAGCAGCCCGGGACAGGGGAGAACTAATGAAAAACTGTTTTTT. Residues: CASSPGQGRTNEKLFF. This chain connects TRBV7-8 to TRBJ1-4, with 10 bases matching TRBD1. The CDR3 is made up of 16 amino acids. The V gene's germline CDR1 is SGHVS and CDR2 FQNEAQ. After removal of 5 bases from V and 1 base from J, the junction contained 4 bases not matched to a gene.

Comment on this clone: Other DNA sequences in this specimen translate into the identical CDR3. J is TRBJ2-7 and V is TRBV11-1; weak D call: TRBD2 (6 bases). Germline loops: CDR1 SGHAT, CDR2 FQDESV (reference sequence). This CDR3 comprises 11 residues. V lost 3 bases and J 9 bases, leaving 9 bases between the germline ends. CDR3 bases: TGTGCCAGCAGCTTGGGACTGGGGCAGTACTTC. This codes for CASSLGLGQYF.

The rearrangement uses TRBV7-2 and TRBJ2-1, with TRBD1 as a possible D gene (5 bases). The CDR3 runs 14 residues. Trimming took 0 bases from V and 2 from J, leaving 5 bases between them. Per the germline V gene, CDR1 is SGHTA and CDR2 is FQGNSA. CDR3 DNA: TGTGCCAGCAGCTTAGCGGGGCCCTACAATGAGCAGTTCTTC. Residues: CASSLAGPYNEQFF.

The genes are TRBV9 and TRBJ2-3; D gene unclear. Per germline, CDR1 SGDLS and CDR2 YYNGEE. V lost 3 bases and J 3 bases, leaving 14 bases between the germline ends. This CDR3 is 15 amino acids long. The CDR3 coding sequence is TGTGCCAGCAGCGCCCGACGGCTATCTACAGATACGCAGTATTTT. It specifies CASSARRLSTDTQYF.

The chain carries TRBV7-9 and TRBJ2-1, with no clear D. Trimming took off 1 base at V and 6 bases at J, with 7 bases between the two ends. In germline, CDR1 is SEHNR, CDR2 FQNEAQ (reference sequence). This CDR3 comprises 13 residues. CDR3 loop: CASSLDYTNEQFF. DNA of the CDR3: TGTGCCAGCAGCTTAGACTACACCAATGAGCAGTTCTTC. Full variable domain (outside the CDR3, taken from reference TRBV7-9 and TRBJ2-1): DTGVSQNPRHKITKRGQNVTFRCDPISEHNRLYWYRQTLGQGPEFLTYFQNEAQLEKSRLLSDRFSAERPKGSFSTLEIQRTEQGDSAMYLCASSLDYTNEQFFGPGTRLTVL.

The chain joins TRBV11-2 to TRBJ2-7; TRBD2 aligns across 14 bases. The V and J ends lost 5 bases and 3 bases, in that order; junction bases with no gene match: 6. Germline-derived CDR1 and CDR2 are SGHAT and FQNNGV. CDR3 length equals 16 residues. Here the CDR3 DNA reads TGTGCCAGCAGCACGGGACTAGCGGGAGCTAACTACGAGCAGTACTTC. Protein sequence: CASSTGLAGANYEQYF.

This clone was counted a single time. The genes are TRBV25-1 and TRBJ1-2; the match to TRBD1 covers 7 bases. CDR1 MGHDK and CDR2 SYGVNS come from the germline V gene. Germline trimming cut 5 bases from V and 3 bases from J; bases unmatched to any gene: 3. CDR3 length equals 13 residues. The CDR3 loop is CASSHRGYYGYTF. DNA for the CDR3: TGTGCCAGCAGTCACAGGGGTTACTATGGCTACACCTTC.